The source of this T cell receptor (beta chain) is a study of beta chain features in type 1 diabetes. Study observations and caveats: In all four CD4+ subsets, TCRB CDR3 length was significantly, moderately reduced in type 1 diabetes. Cells carrying high TCR expression could end up over-represented when cDNA is sequenced. Lower insertion and higher deletion counts appeared at VDJ junctions in type 1 diabetes patients.

J gave up 9 bases and V 5 bases, and 6 bases lay outside the gene matches. This CDR3 has 12 amino acids. CDR1 and CDR2 from the germline V gene are MDHEN and SYDVKM. The sequenced template was cDNA made from the entire isolated RNA. Produced via immunoSEQ multiplex PCR; TCRdb's table is partial and in-frame only. The data show about 160,000 clones, roughly 8% seen once. This clone was seen a handful of times. Its antigen is unidentified. Each population that was sorted was more than 95% pure. Sample: central memory CD4+ T cells from blood. The chain recombines TRBV28 with TRBJ1-2; TRBD1 matches 7 bases. This TCR came from a young man with type 1 diabetes. The CDR3 DNA reads as TGTGCCAGCAGTCGACAGGGAGGAAGCTACACCTTC. As protein: CASSRQGGSYTF.